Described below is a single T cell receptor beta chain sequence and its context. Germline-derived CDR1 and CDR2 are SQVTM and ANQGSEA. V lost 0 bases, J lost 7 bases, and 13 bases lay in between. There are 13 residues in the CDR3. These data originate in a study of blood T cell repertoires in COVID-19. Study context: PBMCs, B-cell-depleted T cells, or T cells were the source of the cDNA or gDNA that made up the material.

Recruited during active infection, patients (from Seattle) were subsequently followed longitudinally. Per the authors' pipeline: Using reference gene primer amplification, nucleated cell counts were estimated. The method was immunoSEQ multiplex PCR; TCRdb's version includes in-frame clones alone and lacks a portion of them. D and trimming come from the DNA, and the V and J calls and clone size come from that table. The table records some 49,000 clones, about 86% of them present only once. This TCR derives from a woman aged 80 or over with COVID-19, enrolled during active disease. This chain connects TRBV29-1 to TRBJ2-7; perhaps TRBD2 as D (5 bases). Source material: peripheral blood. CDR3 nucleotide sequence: TGCAGCGTTGAAGATGGTGCGGGTTTTGAGCAGTACTTC. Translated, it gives CSVEDGAGFEQYF.